Each of the 24 T cell receptor beta chains below was sequenced from the same sample in a study of naive and memory T cell subsets (dated by TCRdb to 2016 to 2017). Library preparation was by UMI-ligation and nested PCR. The data were produced on an Illumina MiSeq. To cover both TRBC1 and TRBC2, the beta constant-region primer consisted of an equimolar mix of two oligonucleotides. Four rounds of PCR, combining the SP2 primer with nested alpha and beta constant-region primers, were used to amplify the ligated cDNA. Using fastp trimming at Q25 and MiXCR clonotype assembly, TCRdb reanalyzed the public sequencing data and kept in-frame beta chains. Here each entry gathers all rows of one CDR3 protein and keeps the most common genes and DNA. This sample gives just over 80,000 distinct CDR3 sequences in total; around 9% of them show up just once. The top ten hold 1.2% of the sample. Source material: naive CD8+ T cells from blood. Taken with the paper, the label for cell subset or site translates to: naive T cells, CD45RA high CD27+. The source is a human donor in good health.

This clonotype has at least ten counts. Written as DNA, the CDR3 is TGTGCCAGTAACTTTTACGCGGGTAGCACAGATACGCAGTATTTT. Translated, it gives CASNFYAGSTDTQYF. V usage is TRBV19 and J usage is TRBJ2-3; possibly TRBD2 for D (5 bases). CDR3 length equals 15 residues. Trimming shortened V by 7 bases and J by 0 bases, and 14 bases separated the two germline ends. Germline assignment: CDR1 LNHDA and CDR2 SQIVND (reference sequence). The whole variable domain, remainder taken from reference TRBV19 and TRBJ2-3, is DGGITQSPKYLFRKEGQNVTLSCEQNLNHDAMYWYRQDPGQGLRLIYYSQIVNDFQKGDIAEGYSVSREKKESFPLTVTSAQKNPTAFYLCASNFYAGSTDTQYFGPGTRLTVL.

In its sample, this clonotype was seen many times. The chain couples TRBV20-1 to TRBJ2-7; 8 positions agree with TRBD1. Germline V CDR1 and CDR2: DFQATT, SNEGSKA (reference sequence). The CDR3 runs to 17 residues. J was trimmed by 0 bases and V by 5 bases; bases with no gene match: 15. The CDR3: CSASDREKTMSSYEQYF. The CDR3 region has the DNA TGCAGTGCTTCGGACAGGGAAAAAACTATGAGCTCCTACGAGCAGTACTTC.

This clonotype was counted only a few times. The chain is built from TRBV29-1 and TRBJ2-5; 10 bases are shared with TRBD2. With V trimmed by 1 base and J by 6 bases, 5 bases remained unmatched. Germline lookup yields CDR1 SQVTM and CDR2 ANQGSEA. This CDR3 comprises 14 residues. The CDR3 sequence is CSVEAGTSVQTQYF. The CDR3 region has the DNA TGCAGCGTTGAAGCGGGGACTAGCGTCCAGACCCAGTACTTC.

CDR3 loop: CASSQDRGGSYEQYF. In nucleotides, the CDR3 is TGCGCCAGCAGCCAAGACAGGGGTGGGTCCTACGAGCAGTACTTC. The rearrangement uses TRBV4-3 and TRBJ2-7; possibly TRBD1 for D (6 bases). This CDR3 region has 15 residues. Trimming left V 0 bases short and J 1 base short, with 10 bases between. Germline lookup yields CDR1 LGHNA and CDR2 YSLEER.

The CDR3 DNA reads TGTGCCAGCAGCGTAGGCTCAGCAACCTGCGAGCAGTACTTC. It is translated as CASSVGSATCEQYF. J is TRBJ2-7 and V is TRBV9; D not resolved. V was cut by 0 bases and J by 6 bases, with 13 bases left in between. The CDR3 is made up of 14 amino acids. In germline, CDR1 is SGDLS, CDR2 YYNGEE. Supplemented by reference TRBV9 and TRBJ2-7, the full variable domain reads DSGVTQTPKHLITATGQRVTLRCSPRSGDLSVYWYQQSLDQGLQFLIQYYNGEERAKGNILERFSAQQFPDLHSELNLSSLELGDSALYFCASSVGSATCEQYFGPGTRLTVT.

At least ten counts were recorded for this clonotype. The CDR3 here is CASSLGPQGIPYNEQFF. Here the CDR3 DNA reads TGTGCCAGCAGCTTAGGCCCTCAGGGGATTCCCTACAATGAGCAGTTCTTC. The chain uses TRBV7-9 and TRBJ2-1; TRBD1 is a possible D gene (6 bases). Per the germline V gene, CDR1 is SEHNR and CDR2 is FQNEAQ (reference sequence). Deletions cut 1 base from V and 2 bases from J, with 15 bases between. The CDR3 contains 17 residues. Drawing the rest from reference TRBV7-9 and TRBJ2-1, the complete variable domain is DTGVSQNPRHKITKRGQNVTFRCDPISEHNRLYWYRQTLGQGPEFLTYFQNEAQLEKSRLLSDRFSAERPKGSFSTLEIQRTEQGDSAMYLCASSLGPQGIPYNEQFFGPGTRLTVL.

This clonotype came up a few times. This chain uses TRBV7-3 with TRBJ2-1; tentative D call: TRBD2 (5 bases). Looked up from germline, CDR1 is SGHTA and CDR2 is FQGTGA. The CDR3 covers 15 residues. The V end lost 3 bases, the J end lost 0 bases, and 9 bases lay between the germline ends. Here the CDR3 reads CASSFTGSSYNEQFF. The CDR3 DNA reads as TGTGCCAGCAGCTTCACGGGAAGCTCCTACAATGAGCAGTTCTTC.

This clonotype was seen ten or more times. V and J are TRBV7-6 and TRBJ2-4, with TRBD1 matching 8 bases. This CDR3 comprises 16 residues. CDR1 is SGHVS, CDR2 FNYEAQ, per germline. The junction had 4 bases not matched to a gene; V was cut back by 1 base and J by 2 bases. The DNA of the CDR3 is TGTGCCAGCAGCTTAGGACAGGGGTTGTCCAAAAACATTCAGTACTTC. As protein: CASSLGQGLSKNIQYF.

The sample holds a few counts of this clonotype. The chain joins TRBV6-2 or TRBV6-3 to TRBJ2-7; the D gene is possibly TRBD2 (5 bases). Germline values: CDR1 MNHEY, CDR2 SVGEGT. Trimming removed 2 bases from V and 3 bases from J, with 8 bases in between. The CDR3 runs to 13 residues. Here the CDR3 DNA reads TGTGCCAGCAGTTACCTGGACTTCTACGAGCAGTACTTC. It encodes CASSYLDFYEQYF.

This clonotype has ten or more counts. The V gene is TRBV10-2, the J gene TRBJ2-1; 9 bases align to TRBD2. V was clipped by 9 bases and J by 7 bases; unmatched bases: 7. The length of the CDR3 is 13 residues. Germline V gene sequence: CDR1 WSHSY, CDR2 SAAADI. The CDR3 is CASGRREGNEQFF. In DNA form, the CDR3 reads TGCGCCAGTGGGAGGCGGGAGGGTAATGAGCAGTTCTTC.

This clonotype occurred many times. The V gene is TRBV5-5, the J gene TRBJ2-1; 7 bases are a match to TRBD2. V shed 1 base, J shed 4 bases, and the junction held 11 bases outside the gene matches. The length of the CDR3 is 17 residues. CDR1 SGHKS and CDR2 YYEKEE come from the germline V gene (reference sequence). The CDR3 sequence: CASSLSFRGSSYNEQFF. The CDR3 DNA is TGTGCCAGCAGCTTGTCGTTCCGCGGGAGTTCGTACAATGAGCAGTTCTTC.

This clonotype has just a few counts. The chain couples TRBV7-9 to TRBJ2-1, with TRBD2 identical over 13 bases. The CDR3 runs to 18 residues. Trimming removed 6 bases from V and 2 bases from J; junction bases left unmatched: 10. CDR1 and CDR2 from the germline V gene are SEHNR and FQNEAQ (reference sequence). This CDR3 reads CASRGQRTSGRAYNEQFF. The CDR3 DNA reads TGTGCCAGCAGGGGACAGCGAACTAGCGGGAGGGCCTACAATGAGCAGTTCTTC.

This clonotype was seen a few times. The chain carries TRBV27 and TRBJ2-7, with unresolved D. Germline V lookup: CDR1 MNHEY, CDR2 SMNVEV (reference sequence). The CDR3 has 14 amino acids. Trimming stripped 6 bases from V and 2 bases from J, with 14 bases between. CDR3 sequence reads: CASSLRRTAYEQYF. The CDR3 DNA follows: TGTGCCAGCAGCCTCCGCCGTACTGCCTACGAGCAGTACTTC.

This clonotype has a handful of counts. This rearrangement joins TRBV2 to TRBJ1-5, with 9 nucleotides matching TRBD1. CDR3 size: 15 residues. Germline-derived CDR1 and CDR2 are SNHLY and FYNNEI. Trimming took 7 bases from V and 3 from J; bases not matched to a gene: 7. This CDR3 is CASTPRDRANQPQHF. The CDR3 bases are TGTGCCAGCACCCCCCGGGACAGGGCCAATCAGCCCCAGCATTTT.

This clonotype showed up many times. The rearrangement joins TRBV12-3 or TRBV12-4 to TRBJ2-1; D not resolved. V was cut by 6 bases and J by 4 bases, with 10 bases left in between. The CDR3 extends over 13 amino acids. The CDR3 reads CASSLYQYNEQFF. CDR3 coding DNA: TGTGCCAGCAGCTTGTACCAATACAATGAGCAGTTCTTC.

This clonotype showed up many times. This CDR3 is CSVGTSREQFF. The DNA of the CDR3 is TGCAGCGTTGGGACCTCTCGGGAGCAGTTCTTC. This chain links TRBV29-1 with TRBJ2-1, with D unclear. Trimming took 4 bases from V and 10 from J, leaving 11 bases between them. This CDR3 has 11 amino acids. Germline CDR1 and CDR2: SQVTM and ANQGSEA.

This clonotype was picked up many times. The chain recombines TRBV6-5 with TRBJ2-1, with D hard to call. The germline V and J ends were trimmed by 5 bases and 9 bases, with 11 bases remaining between them. From germline, CDR1 is MNHEY and CDR2 SVGAGI. This CDR3 has 12 residues. In nucleotides, the CDR3 is TGTGCCAGCAGTGACCCGGGTGCTGAGCAGTTCTTC. It is translated as CASSDPGAEQFF.

This clonotype occurred many times. The chain links TRBV18 to TRBJ2-2; no definite D call. The CDR3 runs 16 residues. Trimming left V 3 bases short and J 5 bases short, with 16 bases between. The germline gives CDR1 KGHSH, CDR2 LQKENI. CDR3 loop: CASSPGTRTFTGELFF. DNA of the CDR3: TGTGCCAGCTCACCGGGAACCCGAACCTTTACCGGGGAGCTGTTTTTT.

V is TRBV9 and J is TRBJ2-5, with D possibly called TRBD1 or TRBD2 (5 bases each). V was shortened by 0 bases and J by 3 bases, with 12 bases between the two germline ends. The CDR3 is 15 residues long. CDR1 is SGDLS and CDR2 is YYNGEE in the germline V gene. The CDR3 DNA reads as TGTGCCAGCAGCGTAGGAGGGACGAACGAAGAGACCCAGTACTTC. Amino acid sequence: CASSVGGTNEETQYF.

This clonotype has just a few counts. CDR3 in DNA: TGTGCCAGCAGCTCCAACCTACGGACAGGGAATTGGCAGGTTGAAGCTTTCTTT. Encoded protein: CASSSNLRTGNWQVEAFF. The V call is TRBV5-4, the J call TRBJ1-1; 8 bases match TRBD1. V shed 3 bases, J shed 7 bases, and the junction held 20 bases outside the gene matches. The CDR3 is 18 amino acids. The germline gives CDR1 SGHNT, CDR2 YYREEE (reference sequence).

This clonotype was counted at least ten times. The V call is TRBV28, the J call TRBJ2-1; possibly TRBD1 or TRBD2 for D (5 bases each). CDR3 size: 15 residues. Per germline, CDR1 MDHEN and CDR2 SYDVKM. Trimming cost V 8 bases and J 2 bases, with 16 bases left between them. The CDR3 coding sequence is TGTGCCAGCGATCCTTTGGGGGACGCCTACAATGAGCAGTTCTTC. This translates into CASDPLGDAYNEQFF. Drawing the rest from reference TRBV28 and TRBJ2-1, the complete variable domain is DVKVTQSSRYLVKRTGEKVFLECVQDMDHENMFWYRQDPGLGLRLIYFSYDVKMKEKGDIPEGYSVSREKKERFSLILESASTNQTSMYLCASDPLGDAYNEQFFGPGTRLTVL.

About this clonotype itself: A junction boundary mismatches the germline segment, possibly from a read error. The chain couples TRBV12-5 to TRBJ2-7, with 7 positions matching TRBD1. Germline values: CDR1 LGHNT, CDR2 FRNRAP. The CDR3 has 14 residues. The CDR3 DNA follows: TGTGCTAGTGGTTTGGGGAATTTTGAAGGACAGGCCCACTTC. Its protein is CASGLGNFEGQAHF.

The chain recombines TRBV4-2 with TRBJ2-3; D perhaps matches TRBD2 (7 bases). Trimming took 4 bases from V and 4 from J, leaving 24 bases between them. The CDR3 is 18 residues long. CDR1 LGHNA and CDR2 YNFKEQ come from the germline V gene. The CDR3 is CASSRTKGRDNNSDTQYF. The CDR3 nucleotides read TGTGCCAGCAGCCGAACGAAGGGGAGGGACAACAACTCAGATACGCAGTATTTT.

The rearrangement links TRBV6-5 to TRBJ2-7; D remains ambiguous. Per the germline V gene, CDR1 is MNHEY and CDR2 is SVGAGI. V dropped 0 bases and J dropped 3 bases, with 12 bases sitting between them. CDR3 length: 15 amino acids. CDR3 nucleotides: TGTGCCAGCAGTTACTCTGTGGGTCCCAACTACGAGCAGTACTTC. Translation gives CASSYSVGPNYEQYF.